This entry describes one T cell receptor beta chain. PCR primers comprised 60 Vbeta and 13 Jbeta primers. TCRdb keeps only in-frame clones here, not all; method: immunoSEQ multiplex PCR. The sample includes more than 85,000 clones, roughly three quarters seen only once; the top ten take around 4%. The germline CDR1 and CDR2 sequences are SGHRS and YFSETQ. This CDR3 has 15 residues. The trim removed 4 bases at V and 5 bases at J, leaving 8 bases unmatched. The entry originates in a study of cytomegalovirus exposure and HLA in healthy donors. This receptor was obtained from a female donor in good health and CMV-seropositive. The chain employs TRBV5-1 and TRBJ2-2; TRBD1 aligns across 7 bases. Sequencing used PBMCs. CDR3 DNA sequence: TGCGCCAGCAGCCTAAGGACAGGAGATACCGGGGAGCTGTTTTTT. Its translation is CASSLRTGDTGELFF.